Presented here are 20 T cell receptor beta chains from one specimen sequenced in a study of blood T cell repertoires in COVID-19. Clones were read by immunoSEQ multiplex PCR, and TCRdb kept only the in-frame ones, dropping some. This table has 250,000 to 300,000 clones, around 85% appearing once. Sequenced input: peripheral blood. The origin of the receptors is a man in his forties or fifties with active or convalescent COVID-19.

A word on this clone: Since a much larger clone is just one base distant, this may be a read error. The chain uses TRBV4-2 and TRBJ2-3; possible D gene TRBD2, 7 bases. V was trimmed by 2 bases and J by 5 bases, leaving 20 bases between them. This CDR3 has 17 amino acids. Germline-derived CDR1 and CDR2 are LGHNA and YNFKEQ. This CDR3 is CASSQREGGETGDTQYF. In DNA form, the CDR3 reads TGTGCCAGCAGCCAAAGGGAGGGGGGGGAGACGGGAGATACGCAGTATTTT.

This chain links TRBV6-5 with TRBJ1-5, with 7 bases fitting TRBD1. The CDR3 extends over 13 amino acids. J gave up 5 bases and V 6 bases, and 4 bases lay outside the gene matches. CDR1 is MNHEY, CDR2 SVGAGI, per germline. The CDR3 DNA is TGTGCCAGCAGGGCAACAGGGGATCAGCCCCAGCATTTT. It specifies CASRATGDQPQHF.

This clone was detected only a few times. The chain combines TRBV10-3 with TRBJ1-1; unclear D gene. CDR3 length: 16 residues. Germline loops: CDR1 ENHRY, CDR2 SYGVKD. Trimming removed 2 bases from V and 8 bases from J, with 21 bases in between. CDR3 sequence: CAISERNLGPTREAFF. CDR3 DNA sequence: TGTGCCATCAGTGAGCGGAATCTTGGACCAACTAGGGAAGCTTTCTTT.

This sequence joins TRBV28 and TRBJ2-5; 7 positions agree with TRBD1. The V and J ends lost 0 bases and 3 bases, in that order; junction bases with no gene match: 10. CDR1 MDHEN and CDR2 SYDVKM come from the germline V gene. This CDR3 comprises 17 residues. Here the CDR3 DNA reads TGTGCCAGCAGTTTATGGGGGAGCATCGGGACAGAAGAGACCCAGTACTTC. Residues: CASSLWGSIGTEETQYF.

J is TRBJ2-3 and V is TRBV5-6, with D perhaps TRBD2 (6 bases). Trimming left V 3 bases short and J 9 bases short, with 11 bases between. Germline loops: CDR1 SGHDT, CDR2 YYEEEE. CDR3 length: 12 residues. CDR3 residues: CASSSGLRTQYF. The CDR3 DNA reads TGTGCCAGCAGCTCGGGACTTAGGACGCAGTATTTT.

This clone has a handful of counts. This chain connects TRBV2 to TRBJ1-2; D perhaps matches TRBD1 (6 bases). Deletions cut 3 bases from V and 2 bases from J, with 7 bases between. CDR3 length: 13 amino acids. CDR1 is SNHLY and CDR2 is FYNNEI in the germline V gene. The DNA of the CDR3 is TGTGCCAGCAGTGAGAGGGGGAACTATGGCTACACCTTC. It specifies CASSERGNYGYTF.

The chain is built from TRBV9 and TRBJ1-1, with TRBD1 matching 8 bases. The CDR3 contains 15 residues. After removal of 3 bases from V and 8 bases from J, the junction contained 12 bases not matched to a gene. Per the germline V gene, CDR1 is SGDLS and CDR2 is YYNGEE. CDR3 DNA: TGTGCCAGCAGCGAGGGGGCAGGGGGCGCATCCGAAGCTTTCTTT. Translation: CASSEGAGGASEAFF.

The rearrangement links TRBV5-6 to TRBJ2-5, with 8 bases that match TRBD2. The CDR3 has 15 amino acids. V lost 5 bases, J lost 5 bases, and 11 bases stayed unmatched. The germline gives CDR1 SGHDT, CDR2 YYEEEE. The CDR3 sequence is CASSPPGGRGETQYF. The CDR3 nucleotides are TGTGCCAGCAGTCCCCCGGGGGGGCGGGGCGAGACCCAGTACTTC.

The chain employs TRBV20-1 and TRBJ1-1; 7 bases are a match to TRBD1. V gave up 6 bases and J gave up 7 bases; unmatched junction bases: 5. Germline V CDR1 and CDR2: DFQATT, SNEGSKA (reference sequence). The CDR3 has 11 residues. DNA of the CDR3: TGCAGTGCCAGTACAGGGGTTGAAGCTTTCTTT. This translates into CSASTGVEAFF.

The rearrangement joins TRBV12-5 to TRBJ1-1, with 7 bases aligning to TRBD1. Germline V CDR1 and CDR2: LGHNT, FRNRAP. CDR3 length: 15 amino acids. The V gene end was trimmed by 5 bases and the J gene end by 4 bases; junction bases not matched to a gene: 10. The CDR3 DNA follows: TGTGCTAGTGGTAACTTCAGGGGGACGCGCACTGAAGCTTTCTTT. Amino acid sequence: CASGNFRGTRTEAFF.

The chain links TRBV6-2 or TRBV6-3 to TRBJ1-2; TRBD1 matches 8 bases. The CDR3 spans 15 residues. CDR1 is MNHEY and CDR2 is SVGEGT in the germline V gene. The V gene end was trimmed by 2 bases and the J gene end by 4 bases; junction bases not matched to a gene: 6. CDR3 sequence (DNA): TGTGCCAGCAGTTACGCGTCCCAGGGGGCCTATGGCTACACCTTC. Its protein product is CASSYASQGAYGYTF.

This clone was recorded a few times. The V call is TRBV15, the J call TRBJ1-2; 9 nucleotides line up with TRBD1. With V trimmed by 3 bases and J by 10 bases, 6 bases remained unmatched. The CDR3 spans 13 residues. Germline V gives CDR1 LNHNV, CDR2 YYDKDF (reference sequence). The CDR3 spells CATSRGQGFDYTF. DNA of the CDR3: TGTGCCACCAGCAGGGGACAGGGCTTTGACTACACCTTC.

The chain is built from TRBV2 and TRBJ2-7; TRBD2 is a possible D gene (7 bases). The CDR3 is 15 amino acids. Germline CDR1 SNHLY, CDR2 FYNNEI. V gave up 2 bases and J gave up 3 bases, with 14 bases separating them. Here the CDR3 DNA reads TGTGCCAGCAGTGAACGCGGGGGCTCTTACTACGAGCAGTACTTC. Encoded protein: CASSERGGSYYEQYF.

The chain combines TRBV12-3 or TRBV12-4 with TRBJ2-1; TRBD2 might be the D (5 bases). Trimming stripped 4 bases from V and 5 bases from J, with 9 bases between. The CDR3 length is 13 residues. Here the CDR3 reads CASSSDSHNEQFF. CDR3 in DNA: TGTGCCAGCAGTTCGGACTCGCACAATGAGCAGTTCTTC.

This clone was seen once. V usage is TRBV6-5 and J usage is TRBJ2-2; D unresolved. This CDR3 has 13 residues. The germline CDR1 and CDR2 sequences are MNHEY and SVGAGI. V dropped 8 bases and J dropped 2 bases, with 9 bases sitting between them. CDR3 protein: CASGQENTGELFF. In nucleotides, the CDR3 is TGTGCCAGCGGTCAGGAAAACACCGGGGAGCTGTTTTTT.

This chain links TRBV18 with TRBJ2-5, with 10 bases lining up with TRBD1. After removal of 6 bases from V and 5 bases from J, the junction contained 9 bases not matched to a gene. CDR1 and CDR2 from the germline V gene are KGHSH and LQKENI. The CDR3 runs 15 residues. CDR3 coding DNA: TGTGCCAGCTCCCGACGACAGGGGGCGCAGGAGACCCAGTACTTC. Translating it yields CASSRRQGAQETQYF.

The CDR3 bases are TGCGCCAGCAGCCAACAGCCCCAGGGATCTCAGCCCCAGCATTTT. It codes for CASSQQPQGSQPQHF. The chain employs TRBV4-1 and TRBJ1-5; a weak D match, TRBD1 (5 bases). The V gene lost 2 bases and the J gene lost 6 bases, with 14 bases spanning the gap. The CDR3 length is 15 residues. Germline V gene data show CDR1 as MGHRA and CDR2 as YSYEKL.

The V gene is TRBV30, the J gene TRBJ2-3; TRBD2 matches 13 bases. This CDR3 has 20 residues. Germline V gives CDR1 GTSNPN, CDR2 SVGIG (reference sequence). V trimming: 0 bases; J trimming: 0 bases; junction bases outside the gene matches: 12. The CDR3 region has the DNA TGTGCCTGGAGTGTACCGATGACTAGCGGGAGGCGATGGAGCACAGATACGCAGTATTTT. Translated, it gives CAWSVPMTSGRRWSTDTQYF.

The V call is TRBV7-2, the J call TRBJ2-7; 9 nucleotides agree with TRBD1. This CDR3 has 15 residues. Losses at the gene ends were 5 bases for V and 3 bases for J; bases not matched to a gene: 8. Germline-derived CDR1 and CDR2 are SGHTA and FQGNSA. The CDR3 sequence: CASSRPGTGLYEQYF. CDR3 sequence (DNA): TGTGCCAGCAGCCGCCCCGGGACAGGGCTCTACGAGCAGTACTTC.

This clone showed up just once. The rearrangement uses TRBV2 and TRBJ1-5; D call uncertain. This CDR3 is built from 15 residues. Germline lookup yields CDR1 SNHLY and CDR2 FYNNEI. V lost 1 base, J lost 5 bases, and 12 bases lay in between. CDR3 residues: CASSEGVYSHQPQHF. The CDR3 bases are TGTGCCAGCAGTGAAGGCGTCTATAGTCATCAGCCCCAGCATTTT. Complete variable domain (other parts from reference TRBV2 and TRBJ1-5): EPEVTQTPSHQVTQMGQEVILRCVPISNHLYFYWYRQILGQKVEFLVSFYNNEISEKSEIFDDQFSVERPDGSNFTLKIRSTKLEDSAMYFCASSEGVYSHQPQHFGDGTRLSIL.